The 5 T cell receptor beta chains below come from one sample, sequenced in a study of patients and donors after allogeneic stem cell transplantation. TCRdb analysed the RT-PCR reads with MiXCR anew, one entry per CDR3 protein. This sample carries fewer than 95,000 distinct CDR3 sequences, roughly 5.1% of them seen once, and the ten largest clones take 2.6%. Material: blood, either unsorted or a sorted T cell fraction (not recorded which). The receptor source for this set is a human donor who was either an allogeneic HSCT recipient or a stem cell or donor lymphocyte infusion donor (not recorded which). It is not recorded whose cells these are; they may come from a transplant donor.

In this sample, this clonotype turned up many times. The CDR3 spells CASSLQREKLFF. Written as DNA, the CDR3 is TGTGCCAGCAGTTTACAGAGGGAAAAACTGTTTTTT. The rearrangement links TRBV12-3 or TRBV12-4 to TRBJ1-4; D not certain. The V end lost 2 bases, the J end lost 8 bases, and 6 bases lay between the germline ends. There are 12 residues in the CDR3.

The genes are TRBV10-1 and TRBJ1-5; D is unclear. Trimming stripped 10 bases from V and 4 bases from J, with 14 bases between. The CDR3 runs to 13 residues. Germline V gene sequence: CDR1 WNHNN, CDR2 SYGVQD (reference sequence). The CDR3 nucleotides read TGCGCCACTTCAAGGGATCAAAATCAGCCCCAGCATTTT. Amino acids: CATSRDQNQPQHF.

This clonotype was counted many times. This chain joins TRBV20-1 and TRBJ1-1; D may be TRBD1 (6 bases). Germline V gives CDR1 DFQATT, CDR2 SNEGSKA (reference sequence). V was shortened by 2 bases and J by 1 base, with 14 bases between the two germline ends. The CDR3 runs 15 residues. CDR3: CSARQGRRENTEAFF. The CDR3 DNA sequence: TGCAGTGCTAGACAGGGGAGAAGGGAGAACACTGAAGCTTTCTTT.

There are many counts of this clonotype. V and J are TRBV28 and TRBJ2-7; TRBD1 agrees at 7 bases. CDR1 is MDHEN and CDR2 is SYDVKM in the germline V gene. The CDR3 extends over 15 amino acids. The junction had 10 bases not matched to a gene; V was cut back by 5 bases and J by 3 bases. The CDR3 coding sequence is TGTGCCAGCAGTCCCCGTACAGGGGCCCTCTACGAGCAGTACTTC. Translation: CASSPRTGALYEQYF.

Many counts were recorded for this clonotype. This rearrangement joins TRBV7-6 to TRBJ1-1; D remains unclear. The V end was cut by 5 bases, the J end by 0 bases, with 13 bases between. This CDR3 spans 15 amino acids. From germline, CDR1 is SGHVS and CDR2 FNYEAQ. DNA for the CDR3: TGTGCCAGCAGCCCCGGAGTCTCGATGAACACTGAAGCTTTCTTT. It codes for CASSPGVSMNTEAFF. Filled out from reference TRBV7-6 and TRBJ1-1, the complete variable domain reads GAGVSQSPRYKVTKRGQDVALRCDPISGHVSLYWYRQALGQGPEFLTYFNYEAQQDKSGLPNDRFSAERPEGSISTLTIQRTEQRDSAMYRCASSPGVSMNTEAFFGQGTRLTVV.